These T cell receptor beta chains were read from a single sample in a study of tumor-infiltrating lymphocytes in primary liver carcinoma. TCRdb recomputed calls from the multiplex PCR reads with MiXCR, one row per CDR3 protein. The sample carries approximately 73,000 distinct CDR3 sequences, about 70% recorded once. Sequenced material: liver tumor tissue from sampling region 4. These receptor sequences come from a woman aged 60-70 years with primary liver carcinoma and hepatitis B virus infection. Each CDR3 is given with its conserved first and last residue.

>TRBJ2-4|TRBV11-2
CASSSRPGVNIRYF
>TRBJ2-7|TRBV6-5
CASSYQPLEGPYEQYF
>TRBJ1-2|TRBV30
CAWSTLIYGYTF
>TRBJ2-7|TRBV6-2/TRBV6-3
CASCYGLYEQYF
>TRBJ2-5|TRBV6-1
CASSEGLVLALYQETQYF
>TRBJ2-7|TRBV7-6
CASSLALPAAASREEQYF
>TRBJ2-1|TRBV6-6
CTSSYTGAAQFF
>TRBJ2-2|TRBV4-2
CASSQDLILAGGGTGELFF
>TRBJ1-3|TRBV12-3/TRBV12-4
CARSFPRVRKGNTIYF
>TRBJ1-2|TRBV28
CASSFEGNPYGYTF
>TRBJ2-1|TRBV19
CASTKGPDAYNEQFF
>TRBJ2-7|TRBV6-2/TRBV6-3
CANSRLAGAYEQYF
>TRBJ1-6|TRBV12-3/TRBV12-4
CASSRGAGTSPLHF
>TRBJ2-7|TRBV5-1
CASSLVAQGVREQYF
>TRBJ1-3|TRBV5-4
CASSSRQAFLSGNTIYF
>.|TRBV6-5
CASSYPGLGARNEQYF
>TRBJ2-7|TRBV11-2
CASSLVQGYAYEQYF
>TRBJ2-5|TRBV4-1
CASSQVLTRLVRETQYF
>TRBJ2-7|TRBV12-3/TRBV12-4
CASRKTWGAQYEQYF
>TRBJ2-1|TRBV21-1
CASNPAAAKGNNEQFF
>TRBJ2-3|TRBV6-6
CASSYGGRRTDTQYF
>TRBJ2-7|TRBV11-2
CANSTIPGQENSYVQSF
>TRBJ1-1|TRBV28
CVSSLSTEAFF
>TRBJ1-2|TRBV29-1
CSVGAGGYGYAF
>TRBJ2-1|TRBV4-2
CASSTRESGGKNAQFF
>TRBJ2-2|TRBV19
CASTLGPGRNIGELFF
>TRBJ1-1|TRBV6-1
CASSENENTEAFF
>TRBJ2-7|TRBV11-2
CVSCLDWVSLAGPYEQYF
>TRBJ1-1|TRBV7-8
CVSSLGQNTEAFF
>TRBJ2-3|TRBV2
CASSDAGASTDTQYF
>TRBJ2-2|TRBV12-3/TRBV12-4
CASAKRKTSTGELFF
>TRBJ2-5|TRBV6-2/TRBV6-3
CASSYSPRSGRGETQYF
>TRBJ1-2|TRBV14
CASSQDTTYGYIF
>TRBJ2-1|TRBV9
CASSVEATNSYNEQFF
>TRBJ2-1|TRBV11-2
CASIRRLAGGPRDEHFF
>TRBJ2-7|TRBV11-2
CAGSLGLSAVDGERYF
>TRBJ2-2|TRBV5-4
CANSQGGTRAGELFF
>TRBJ2-1|TRBV29-1
CSVAEPRRNEQLF
>TRBJ1-2|TRBV2
CASSLTGNDYTF
>TRBJ1-2|TRBV5-4
CASSLRGGQGNYRYTF
>TRBJ2-2|TRBV28
CASGGTINAGELFF
>TRBJ1-2|TRBV12-3/TRBV12-4
CASSIRQGGEAYTF
>TRBJ1-2|TRBV6-5
CASSYFSVSYAAPVIGYGYTF
>TRBJ2-7|TRBV11-2
CASSLGGLGSKHYF
>TRBJ2-1|TRBV11-3
CASSLNPSEQFF
>TRBJ2-7|TRBV10-3
CAISESGQGAYEQYF
>TRBJ2-6|TRBV11-3
CASSPRTGTSGANVPAF
>TRBJ2-1|TRBV7-3
CASSSPQGEQFF
>TRBJ2-2|TRBV28
CASSSYRGGKLTGELLF
>TRBJ1-2|TRBV7-8
CASTFRDRGISPYGYTF
>TRBJ2-7|TRBV29-1
CSVEDVKGTGLFEQYF
>TRBJ2-1|TRBV30
CAWTGHGTSAYNEQLF
>TRBJ2-3|TRBV11-2
CASSLGGLTYASDTQYF